The T cell receptor (beta chain) under discussion was sequenced for a study of CD8+ T cells in alopecia areata. As for the study in general: At a dose of 5 to 10 mg twice daily, oral tofacitinib was given to treated patients.

As to this clone: What it recognizes is unknown.

The sequencing template was cDNA reverse transcribed from extracted RNA. Assay: immunoSEQ multiplex PCR; the TCRdb copy retains only in-frame clones and omits some. The sample consists of fewer than 110,000 clones, 84% of them appearing once. Treatment meaning: oral pan-JAK inhibitor, 5-10 mg twice daily. Study conclusions and caveats: Baseline CD8+ expansion's link to response remains uncertain, as there was one nonresponder. Throughout tofacitinib, many expanded lesional clones continued to persist in scalp and blood.

V was cut by 1 base and J by 2 bases, with 7 bases left in between. The CDR3 loop spans 14 amino acids. CDR1 is SGHVS and CDR2 is FNYEAQ in the germline V gene. The material was CD8+ T cells sorted from blood, obtained at week 24, from a patient treated with tofacitinib. This rearrangement joins TRBV7-6 to TRBJ2-3, with D unresolved. The receptor was derived from a human donor with alopecia areata. The CDR3 coding sequence is TGTGCCAGCAGCTTAGGCGGAGTCACAGATACGCAGTATTTT. Its translation is CASSLGGVTDTQYF.